A selection of T cell receptor beta chains follows, all from one sample in a study of blood T cells in healthy people across ages. TCRdb itself ran the 5' RACE reads through MiXCR, one entry per CDR3 protein. The repertoire includes 750,000 to 950,000 distinct CDR3 sequences, about 26% of them detected once, and about 3% sits in the top ten. The same data also went into a second study, on T cells of mothers and their children.

Input material: blood. The source is a boy aged 10-17 years in good health. CDR3s include the opening cysteine and the closing phenylalanine or tryptophan. D genes are given only for firm matches. The listing skips clone size in some rows; elsewhere it reads once, few, many or a size class.

J | size | V | D | DNA | CDR3
TRBJ2-4 | . | TRBV14 | . | TGTGCCAGCAGCCAAGATTTCAGGATTCCCAAAAACATTCAGTACTTC | CASSQDFRIPKNIQYF
TRBJ1-2 | . | TRBV6-5 | . | TGTGCCAGCAGCCCCACGGAACCCGTCTATGGCTACACCTTC | CASSPTEPVYGYTF
TRBJ1-6 | . | TRBV7-6 | . | TGTGCCAGCAGCACTCCACTTGGCGCAGGGGATTCACCCCTCCACTTT | CASSTPLGAGDSPLHF
TRBJ1-1 | few | TRBV29-1 | TRBD1 | TGCAGCGCCGACTCCGGGACAGAGAACACTGAAGCTTTCTTT | CSADSGTENTEAFF
TRBJ2-5 | . | TRBV5-6 | . | TGTGCCAGCAGCCCTCGGATTGGGGAGCAGTACTTC | CASSPRIGEQYF
TRBJ2-5 | . | TRBV5-1 | TRBD2 | TGCGCCAGCAGCTCTTCTCCCAGCGGGGGGGGGAAGACCCAGTACTTC | CASSSSPSGGGKTQYF
TRBJ1-4 | . | TRBV3-1 | . | TGTGCCAGCAGCCAAGAAGAAGGGGCGCTTGAAAAACTGTTTTTT | CASSQEEGALEKLFF
TRBJ2-7 | . | TRBV12-3/TRBV12-4 | . | TGTGCCAGCAGTTTATGGGGACCGCACTACGAGCAGTACTTC | CASSLWGPHYEQYF
TRBJ2-3 | few | TRBV29-1 | . | TGCAGCGTAGCCCCGGGGGATACGCAGTATTTT | CSVAPGDTQYF
TRBJ1-2 | . | TRBV12-3/TRBV12-4 | TRBD1 | TGTGCCAGCAGCCCCGGAGCCAGGGGGCGCCTCTATGGCTACACCTTC | CASSPGARGRLYGYTF
TRBJ2-2 | . | TRBV9 | . | TGTGCCAGCGGAAAGGGGCCCACCGGGGAGCTGTTTTTT | CASGKGPTGELFF
TRBJ1-2 | . | TRBV29-1 | . | TGCAGCGTAGCTCACGCAGGGTCTGGCTACACCTTC | CSVAHAGSGYTF
TRBJ2-3 | . | TRBV18 | . | TGTGCCAGCGCGAACGCAGATACGCAGTATTTT | CASANADTQYF
TRBJ2-5 | few | TRBV5-1 | . | TGCGCCAGCAGCTTGGGGGAGACCCGAAGGGAGACCCAGTACTTC | CASSLGETRRETQYF
TRBJ2-1 | . | TRBV7-9 | . | TGTGCCAGTGCCAGGGAAAATGAGCAGTTCTTC | CASARENEQFF
TRBJ2-5 | few | TRBV6-2/TRBV6-3 | . | TGTGCCAGCCGGCCGGCGGCGGCGACACAAGAGACCCAGTACTTC | CASRPAAATQETQYF
TRBJ1-1 | . | TRBV20-1 | TRBD1 | TGCAGTGCAACGCAAGCCGGGACAGGTTACACTGAGGCTTTCTTT | CSATQAGTGYTEAFF
TRBJ1-2 | . | TRBV10-3 | . | TGTGCCATCAGTGAGTCCGACAGGATAGAGACCTTC | CAISESDRIETF
TRBJ1-2 | . | TRBV11-1 | . | TGTGCCAGCAGCCCGGCGGTGACATTCTATGGCTACACCTTC | CASSPAVTFYGYTF
TRBJ1-4 | . | TRBV28 | TRBD1 | TGTGCCAGCAGTTCCCCGCGGACAGGGTATAATGAAAAACTGTTTTTT | CASSSPRTGYNEKLFF
TRBJ2-1 | . | TRBV4-2 | TRBD2 | TGTGCCAGCAGCCCTCATAGCGGGGGGGTCAACAATGAGCAGTTCTTC | CASSPHSGGVNNEQFF
TRBJ2-4 | . | TRBV5-1 | . | TGCGCCAGCAGCTTGGACGGGATTCAGTACTTC | CASSLDGIQYF
TRBJ2-3 | . | TRBV6-5 | TRBD2 | TGTGCCAGCAGTTGGGTAGCGGGGGCGATCACAGATACGCAGTATTTT | CASSWVAGAITDTQYF
TRBJ2-6 | many | TRBV3-1 | . | TGTGCCAGCAGCCAGGGGAGCTCTGGGGCCAACGTCCTGACTTTC | CASSQGSSGANVLTF
TRBJ1-1 | . | TRBV12-3/TRBV12-4 | . | TGTGCCAGCAGTGCCCGTCCGAACACTGAAGCTTTCTTT | CASSARPNTEAFF
TRBJ2-7 | few | TRBV20-1 | . | TGCAGTGCCGGTCGACCCGGGCGATTTTCCTCCTACGAGCAGTACTTC | CSAGRPGRFSSYEQYF
TRBJ2-5 | . | TRBV5-1 | . | TGCGCCAGCAGCTTAGAGGGCAGGGTCGAGACCCAGTACTTC | CASSLEGRVETQYF
TRBJ2-3 | . | TRBV29-1 | . | TGCAGCGTTGATAGGGGGAGTGGAAGAGGGACCACAGATACGCAGTATTTT | CSVDRGSGRGTTDTQYF
TRBJ1-6 | . | TRBV5-1 | . | TGCGCCAGCAGCTTGGACAGGGTGGTCTCTCCCCTCCACTTT | CASSLDRVVSPLHF